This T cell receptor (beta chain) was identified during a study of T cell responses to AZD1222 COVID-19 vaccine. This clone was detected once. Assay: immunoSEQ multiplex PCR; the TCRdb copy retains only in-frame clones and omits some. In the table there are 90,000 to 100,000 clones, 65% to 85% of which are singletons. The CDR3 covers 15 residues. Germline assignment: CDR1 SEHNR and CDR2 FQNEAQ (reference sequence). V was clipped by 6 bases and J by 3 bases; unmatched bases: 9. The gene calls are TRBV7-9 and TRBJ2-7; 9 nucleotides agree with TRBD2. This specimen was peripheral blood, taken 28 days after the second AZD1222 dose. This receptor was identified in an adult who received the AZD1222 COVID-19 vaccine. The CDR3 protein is CASSRGTSRGYEQYF. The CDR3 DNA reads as TGTGCCAGCAGTCGAGGGACTAGCCGGGGCTACGAGCAGTACTTC.